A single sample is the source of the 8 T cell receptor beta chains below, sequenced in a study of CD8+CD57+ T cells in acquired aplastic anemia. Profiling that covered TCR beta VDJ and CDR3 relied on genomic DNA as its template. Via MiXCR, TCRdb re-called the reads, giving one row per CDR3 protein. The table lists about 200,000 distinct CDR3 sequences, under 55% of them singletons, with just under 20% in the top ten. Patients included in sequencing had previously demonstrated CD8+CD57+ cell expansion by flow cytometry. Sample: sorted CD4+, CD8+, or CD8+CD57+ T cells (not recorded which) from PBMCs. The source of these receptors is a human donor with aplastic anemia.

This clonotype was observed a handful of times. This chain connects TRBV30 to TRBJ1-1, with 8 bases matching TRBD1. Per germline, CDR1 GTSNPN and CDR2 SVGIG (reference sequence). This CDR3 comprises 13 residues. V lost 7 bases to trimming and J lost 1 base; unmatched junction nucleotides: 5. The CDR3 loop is CALKGTGNTEAFF. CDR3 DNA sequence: TGTGCCTTGAAAGGGACAGGGAACACTGAAGCTTTCTTT. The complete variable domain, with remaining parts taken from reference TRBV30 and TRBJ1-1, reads SQTIHQWPATLVQPVGSPLSLECTVEGTSNPNLYWYRQAAGRGLQLLFYSVGIGQISSEVPQNLSASRPQDRQFILSSKKLLLSDSGFYLCALKGTGNTEAFFGQGTRLTVV.

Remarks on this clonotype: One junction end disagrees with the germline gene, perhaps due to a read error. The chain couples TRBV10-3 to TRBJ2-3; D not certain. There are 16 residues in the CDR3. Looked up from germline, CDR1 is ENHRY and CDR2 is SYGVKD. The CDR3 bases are TGTGCCAGCAGTCCAAGGTGGGCTGGTTGTGCAGATACGCAGTATTTT. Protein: CASSPRWAGCADTQYF.

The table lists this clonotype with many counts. CDR3 region: CASRDRGNQPQHF. CDR3 DNA: TGTGCCAGCAGGGACAGGGGGAATCAGCCCCAGCATTTT. The genes are TRBV2 and TRBJ1-5; 10 positions agree with TRBD1. The CDR3 extends over 13 amino acids. J lost 4 bases, V lost 6 bases, and 0 bases had no gene match. Germline-derived CDR1 and CDR2 are SNHLY and FYNNEI.

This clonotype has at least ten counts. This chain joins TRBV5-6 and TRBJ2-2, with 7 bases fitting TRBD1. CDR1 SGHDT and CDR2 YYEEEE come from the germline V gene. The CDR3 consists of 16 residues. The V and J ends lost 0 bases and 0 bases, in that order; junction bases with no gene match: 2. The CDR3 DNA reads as TGTGCCAGCAGCTTGGCAGGACAGGCGAACACCGGGGAGCTGTTTTTT. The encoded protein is CASSLAGQANTGELFF.

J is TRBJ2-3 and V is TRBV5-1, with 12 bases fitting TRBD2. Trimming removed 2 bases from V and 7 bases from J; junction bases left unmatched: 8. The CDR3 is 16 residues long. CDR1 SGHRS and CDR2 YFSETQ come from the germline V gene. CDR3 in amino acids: CASSLGRLAGGNTQYF. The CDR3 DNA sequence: TGCGCCAGCAGCTTAGGGAGGCTAGCGGGGGGGAATACGCAGTATTTT.

The CDR3 loop is CASSLKGGAPGTEAFF. For the CDR3, the DNA is TGTGCCAGCAGCCTGAAAGGGGGGGCGCCGGGCACTGAAGCTTTCTTT. The chain recombines TRBV7-7 with TRBJ1-1; maybe TRBD1 (6 bases). From germline, CDR1 is SSHAT and CDR2 FNYEAQ (reference sequence). There are 16 residues in the CDR3. Trimming left V 5 bases short and J 4 bases short, with 20 bases between.

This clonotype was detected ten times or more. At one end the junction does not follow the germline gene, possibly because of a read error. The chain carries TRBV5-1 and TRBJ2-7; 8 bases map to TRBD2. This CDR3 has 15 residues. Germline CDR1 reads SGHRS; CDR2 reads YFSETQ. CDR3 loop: CASSLGSGSSYEQYF. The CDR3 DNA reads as TGTGCCAGCAGTTTGGGAAGCGGGAGCTCCTACGAGCAGTACTTC.

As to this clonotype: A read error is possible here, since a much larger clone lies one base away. The CDR3: CACSEGQGGPYEQYF. The CDR3 DNA reads as TGTGCCTGCAGTGAAGGGCAGGGGGGACCCTACGAGCAGTACTTC. The J gene is TRBJ2-7, the V gene TRBV6-1; D may be TRBD1 (7 bases). CDR1 is MNHNS, CDR2 SASEGT, per germline. CDR3 length: 15 amino acids.